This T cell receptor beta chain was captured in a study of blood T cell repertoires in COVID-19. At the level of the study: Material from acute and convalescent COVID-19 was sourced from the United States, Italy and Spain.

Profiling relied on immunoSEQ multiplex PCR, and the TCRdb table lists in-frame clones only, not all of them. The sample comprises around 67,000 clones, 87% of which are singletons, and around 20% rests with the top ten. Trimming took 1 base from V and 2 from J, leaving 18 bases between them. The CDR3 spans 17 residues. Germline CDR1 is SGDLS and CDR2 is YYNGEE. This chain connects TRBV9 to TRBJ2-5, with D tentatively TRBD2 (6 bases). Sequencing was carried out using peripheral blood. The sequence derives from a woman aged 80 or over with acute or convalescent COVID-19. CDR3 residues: CASSVRSSGGVQETQYF. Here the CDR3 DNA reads TGTGCCAGCAGCGTACGATCCTCAGGAGGGGTACAAGAGACCCAGTACTTC.